The present T cell receptor (beta chain) was sequenced within a study of CD8+ T cells in alopecia areata. Study in general: Each day, treated patients took oral tofacitinib twice, at 5 to 10 mg per dose.

Collection of lesional scalp punch biopsies and peripheral blood was performed in alopecia areata patients. This clone has more than one count but fewer than ten. CDR1 SQVTM and CDR2 ANQGSEA come from the germline V gene. CDR3 length: 14 residues. Trimming removed 5 bases from V and 7 bases from J, with 18 bases in between. Extracted RNA was reverse transcribed, and the resulting cDNA served as sequencing template. Generated by immunoSEQ multiplex PCR, the TCRdb table keeps only in-frame clones and is missing some. Of 150,000 or so clones listed, about 50% are singletons. The gene calls are TRBV29-1 and TRBJ2-1; D might be TRBD1 or TRBD2, each matching 5 bases. This sample comprised CD8+ T cells sorted from blood, obtained at week 0. The source is a human donor with alopecia areata. The CDR3 DNA reads TGCAGCGTTCTATCCGGGACCCCTGGGAATGAGCAGTTCTTC. As protein: CSVLSGTPGNEQFF.